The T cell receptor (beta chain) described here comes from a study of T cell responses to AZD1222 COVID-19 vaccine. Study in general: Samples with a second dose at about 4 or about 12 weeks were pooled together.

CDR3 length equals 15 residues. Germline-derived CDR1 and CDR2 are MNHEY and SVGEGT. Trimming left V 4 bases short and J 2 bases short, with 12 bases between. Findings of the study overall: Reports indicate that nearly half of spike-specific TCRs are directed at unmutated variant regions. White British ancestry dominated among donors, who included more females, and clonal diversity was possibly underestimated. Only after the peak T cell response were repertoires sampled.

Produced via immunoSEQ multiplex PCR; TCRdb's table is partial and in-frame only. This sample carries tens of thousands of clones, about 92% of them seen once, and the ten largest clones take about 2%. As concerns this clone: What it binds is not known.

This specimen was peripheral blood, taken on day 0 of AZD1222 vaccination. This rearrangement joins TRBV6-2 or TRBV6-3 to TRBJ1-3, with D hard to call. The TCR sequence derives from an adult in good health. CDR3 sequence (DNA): TGTGCCAGCAGTTCCGTCGCCCTCGCTGGAAACACCATATATTTT. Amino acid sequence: CASSSVALAGNTIYF.